These 16 T cell receptor beta chains share one sample of origin, sequenced in a study of cytomegalovirus exposure and HLA in healthy donors. This PCR relied on a set of 60 Vbeta primers and 13 Jbeta primers. The data were produced by immunoSEQ multiplex PCR, yet TCRdb's version contains in-frame clones alone and is incomplete. The sample lists 85,000 to 130,000 clones, roughly 80% occurring once. Material: PBMCs. The receptors come from a man between 45 and 60 years old in good health and CMV-seronegative.

This sequence joins TRBV7-2 and TRBJ2-4; maybe TRBD1 (5 bases). This CDR3 has 13 residues. Germline CDR1 is SGHTA and CDR2 is FQGNSA. V gave up 1 base and J gave up 6 bases, with 7 bases separating them. The CDR3 loop reads CASSLGGLNIQYF. DNA of the CDR3: TGTGCCAGCAGCTTAGGGGGCTTAAACATTCAGTACTTC.

The chain combines TRBV7-2 with TRBJ1-1; weak D call: TRBD1 (5 bases). The CDR3 contains 14 residues. Germline loops: CDR1 SGHTA, CDR2 FQGNSA. Trimming left V 2 bases short and J 1 base short, with 8 bases between. Here the CDR3 reads CASSLQGENTEAFF. CDR3 DNA sequence: TGTGCCAGCAGCTTACAGGGTGAGAACACTGAAGCTTTCTTT.

Concerning this clone: The limits of the CDR3 on the DNA are not certain, so only TCRdb's listed CDR3 is given. The chain joins TRBV2 to TRBJ1-3. The CDR3 contains 14 residues when both ends are counted. CDR1 and CDR2 (germline): SNHLY, FYNNEI. CDR3 residues: CASSTSGGGNTIYF.

V usage is TRBV28 and J usage is TRBJ1-6; D gene uncertain. Germline assignment: CDR1 MDHEN and CDR2 SYDVKM. The CDR3 runs 12 residues. V was clipped by 6 bases and J by 9 bases, with 9 bases between them. The CDR3 reads CASRREGSPLHF. CDR3 bases: TGTGCCAGCAGAAGAGAGGGTTCACCCCTCCACTTT.

The chain is built from TRBV9 and TRBJ1-4; D is unclear. This CDR3 is built from 15 residues. Germline CDR1 SGDLS, CDR2 YYNGEE. V was clipped by 3 bases and J by 4 bases, with 13 bases between them. CDR3 coding DNA: TGTGCCAGCAGCGCCGAGGCCGGAGATAATGAAAAACTGTTTTTT. Its protein product is CASSAEAGDNEKLFF.

The genes are TRBV19 and TRBJ1-5, with 9 bases that match TRBD1. The V segment lost 1 base and the J segment 5 bases; nucleotides outside the gene matches: 9. There are 17 residues in the CDR3. Germline V lookup: CDR1 LNHDA, CDR2 SQIVND (reference sequence). CDR3 DNA sequence: TGTGCCAGTAGTATAGGGCCGGGACAGGGAAGGGATCAGCCCCAGCATTTT. Translated: CASSIGPGQGRDQPQHF.

The V call is TRBV6-1, the J call TRBJ2-1, with 7 bases identical to TRBD1. From germline, CDR1 is MNHNS and CDR2 SASEGT. The V segment lost 10 bases and the J segment 14 bases; nucleotides outside the gene matches: 11. The CDR3 loop spans 11 amino acids. The CDR3 is CATTGQEVEFF. CDR3 nucleotides: TGTGCCACCACCGGACAGGAGGTCGAGTTCTTC.

This clone was observed a handful of times. V usage is TRBV6-6 and J usage is TRBJ1-2; TRBD1 might be the D (6 bases). CDR1 and CDR2 from the germline V gene are MNHNY and SVGAGI (reference sequence). The CDR3 is 13 amino acids. The V and J ends lost 5 bases and 5 bases respectively, with 12 bases between them. The CDR3 sequence: CASSTQQGYGYTF. The CDR3, as DNA: TGTGCCAGCAGTACACAACAGGGTTATGGCTACACCTTC.

V is TRBV5-1 and J is TRBJ1-1; weak D call: TRBD1 (5 bases). This CDR3 contains 14 residues. V lost 3 bases to trimming and J lost 4 bases, with 13 bases between them. Germline CDR1 and CDR2: SGHRS and YFSETQ. The CDR3 loop is CASSSGGIFTEAFF. CDR3 DNA: TGCGCCAGCAGCTCCGGGGGGATTTTCACTGAAGCTTTCTTT.

The DNA for the CDR3 is TGCGCCAGCAGCCAAGATTCCTCCTTTTATAGCAATCAGCCCCAGCATTTT. Protein sequence: CASSQDSSFYSNQPQHF. The J gene is TRBJ1-5, the V gene TRBV4-1, with D unclear. CDR1 and CDR2 (germline): MGHRA, YSYEKL. Trimming stripped 0 bases from V and 0 bases from J, with 12 bases between. The CDR3 sequence is 17 residues long.

The rearrangement links TRBV4-1 to TRBJ1-4; 9 bases are shared with TRBD1. Germline trimming cut 6 bases from V and 0 bases from J; bases unmatched to any gene: 5. The CDR3 has 16 amino acids. CDR1 MGHRA and CDR2 YSYEKL come from the germline V gene. For the CDR3, the DNA is TGCGCCAGCAGTAACAGGGGGCGAGCAACTAATGAAAAACTGTTTTTT. It is translated as CASSNRGRATNEKLFF.

The chain couples TRBV30 to TRBJ2-1; 7 bases are shared with TRBD2. Trimming at V came to 5 bases and at J to 3 bases, leaving 7 bases not matched to a gene. Germline V gene sequence: CDR1 GTSNPN, CDR2 SVGIG (reference sequence). The CDR3 consists of 14 residues. This CDR3 reads CAWERGDNYNEQFF. Here the CDR3 DNA reads TGTGCCTGGGAGCGGGGAGATAACTACAATGAGCAGTTCTTC.

The V and J genes are TRBV25-1 and TRBJ1-4; D gene ambiguous. Trimming took 8 bases from V and 0 from J, leaving 7 bases between them. This CDR3 comprises 13 residues. Germline CDR1 reads MGHDK; CDR2 reads SYGVNS. The CDR3 DNA is TGTGCCAGCTCAGAATCAACTAATGAAAAACTGTTTTTT. Residues: CASSESTNEKLFF.

V and J are TRBV5-6 and TRBJ1-6; D gene ambiguous. This CDR3 is 16 amino acids long. Germline CDR1 SGHDT, CDR2 YYEEEE. The V gene lost 0 bases and the J gene lost 2 bases, with 9 bases spanning the gap. The CDR3, as DNA: TGTGCCAGCAGCTTGGCCCACAGTGCCTATAATTCACCCCTCCACTTT. This translates into CASSLAHSAYNSPLHF.

This clone showed up just a few times. This rearrangement joins TRBV19 to TRBJ2-3; TRBD2 agrees at 7 bases. V lost 6 bases and J lost 0; bases outside the gene matches: 9. CDR1 LNHDA and CDR2 SQIVND come from the germline V gene (reference sequence). The CDR3 length is 16 residues. The CDR3 spells CASSNGGGRSTDTQYF. In DNA form, the CDR3 reads TGTGCCAGTAGCAACGGCGGGGGACGAAGCACAGATACGCAGTATTTT.

The gene calls are TRBV6-5 and TRBJ1-3; D uncertain. The germline V gene has CDR1 MNHEY and CDR2 SVGAGI. V shed 7 bases and J shed 0 bases, with 13 bases lying between them. This CDR3 region has 15 residues. The DNA for the CDR3 is TGTGCCAGCACCGTGGACTTATCCTCTGGAAACACCATATATTTT. Amino acid sequence: CASTVDLSSGNTIYF.